The 9 T cell receptor beta chains below come from one sample, sequenced in a study of early T cells in non-severe SARS-CoV-2 infection. TCRdb recomputed calls from the 5' RACE reads with MiXCR, one row per CDR3 protein. The sample contains 70,000 to 85,000 distinct CDR3 sequences, approximately 12% of which appear only once. Here the sequenced sample was whole blood, taken at baseline. Every receptor here comes from an adult who was a healthcare worker with PCR-confirmed SARS-CoV-2 infection or an uninfected control (not recorded which). The donor label of this sample is uncertain.

This clonotype appeared many times. The chain joins TRBV11-2 to TRBJ2-7, with 11 bases identical to TRBD2. Germline assignment: CDR1 SGHAT and CDR2 FQNNGV. The J segment lost 8 bases and the V segment lost 7 bases, leaving 13 bases of the junction unmatched. The CDR3 runs to 15 residues. CDR3: CASIPIAGGLSQQYF. The CDR3 DNA reads as TGTGCCAGCATCCCGATAGCGGGGGGGCTTTCCCAGCAGTACTTC.

There are a few counts of this clonotype. V usage is TRBV7-2 and J usage is TRBJ1-5; D perhaps matches TRBD1 (5 bases). V lost 1 base to trimming and J lost 6 bases, with 13 bases between them. Germline V gives CDR1 SGHTA, CDR2 FQGNSA. The CDR3 is 15 amino acids. As DNA, the CDR3 is TGTGCCAGCAGCTTAGGGCAGGGTGTAGTTCAGCCCCAGCATTTT. Protein product: CASSLGQGVVQPQHF.

This clonotype was counted at least ten times. The CDR3 reads CASSYLTISPLHF. DNA for the CDR3: TGTGCCAGCAGTTATTTGACGATTTCACCCCTCCACTTT. The J gene is TRBJ1-6, the V gene TRBV2; D is unresolved. V was pared by 5 bases and J by 9 bases, with 11 bases between. The V gene's germline CDR1 is SNHLY and CDR2 FYNNEI. The CDR3 runs to 13 residues.

In its sample, this clonotype was seen many times. The chain uses TRBV7-3 and TRBJ1-6, with D unclear. CDR3 size: 14 residues. Germline V gene lookup returns CDR1 SGHTA and CDR2 FQGTGA. Trimming took off 4 bases at V and 8 bases at J, with 12 bases between the two ends. The CDR3 reads CASSSDSKYSPLHF. The DNA for the CDR3 is TGTGCCAGCAGCTCCGACTCGAAGTATTCACCCCTCCACTTT. Full variable domain (missing parts from reference TRBV7-3 and TRBJ1-6): GAGVSQTPSNKVTEKGKYVELRCDPISGHTALYWYRQSLGQGPEFLIYFQGTGAADDSGLPNDRFFAVRPEGSVSTLKIQRTERGDSAVYLCASSSDSKYSPLHFGNGTRLTVT.

This rearrangement joins TRBV3-1 to TRBJ1-1; D is uncertain. CDR1 and CDR2 (germline): LGHDT, YNNKEL (reference sequence). The V end lost 2 bases, the J end lost 4 bases, and 8 bases lay between the germline ends. The CDR3 extends over 13 amino acids. CDR3 DNA: TGTGCCAGCAGCCAATTTCTGAGCACTGAAGCTTTCTTT. Its translation: CASSQFLSTEAFF.

This clonotype showed up just a few times. The chain carries TRBV12-3 or TRBV12-4 and TRBJ1-2, with a tentative D call TRBD1 (5 bases). The CDR3 contains 15 residues. Trimming stripped 2 bases from V and 4 bases from J, with 14 bases between. The CDR3: CASSLYPGRVYGYTF. CDR3 nucleotides: TGTGCCAGCAGTTTATACCCGGGGCGCGTCTATGGCTACACCTTC.

This clonotype was counted many times. The chain uses TRBV12-3 or TRBV12-4 and TRBJ1-6; the D is unclear. The CDR3 contains 14 residues. Trimming removed 1 base at V and 10 bases at J, with 11 bases between. The CDR3 DNA reads TGTGCCAGCAGTTTAGGGGGTTTGGGCTCACCCCTCCACTTT. Encoded protein: CASSLGGLGSPLHF.

This clonotype was seen many times. The CDR3 DNA is TGTGCCAGCACCCCGTTAACCGGGACCGCTCTAGCCAAAAACATTCAGTACTTC. This sequence encodes CASTPLTGTALAKNIQYF. J is TRBJ2-4 and V is TRBV27, with D possibly called TRBD1 or TRBD2 (5 bases each). There are 18 residues in the CDR3. V was trimmed by 7 bases and J by 0 bases, leaving 22 bases between them. Germline CDR1 is MNHEY and CDR2 is SMNVEV (reference sequence).

The V and J genes are TRBV12-3 or TRBV12-4 and TRBJ1-4; TRBD1 matches 7 bases. This CDR3 has 13 amino acids. With 5 bases clipped from V and 8 bases from J, the junction kept 5 bases outside the gene matches. The CDR3 DNA sequence: TGTGCCAGCAGTGAGAGAGGGGGCGAAAAACTGTTTTTT. Amino acid sequence: CASSERGGEKLFF.